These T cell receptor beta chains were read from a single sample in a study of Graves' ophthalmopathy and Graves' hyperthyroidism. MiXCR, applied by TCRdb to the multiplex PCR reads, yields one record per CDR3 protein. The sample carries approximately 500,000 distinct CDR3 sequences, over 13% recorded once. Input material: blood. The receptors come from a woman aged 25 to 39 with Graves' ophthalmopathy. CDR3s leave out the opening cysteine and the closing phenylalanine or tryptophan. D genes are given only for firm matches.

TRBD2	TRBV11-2	ASSFGGNNEQY
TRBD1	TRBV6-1	ASSPRQGVFGAF
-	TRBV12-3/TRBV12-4	ASTLTGPHEQY
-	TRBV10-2	ASSESSVLGDEQY
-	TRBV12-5	ASAPGGNTEAF
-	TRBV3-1	ASSQDGGTVNTEAF
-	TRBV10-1	ASSESLDSEQY
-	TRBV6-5	ASSYRQGVTEAF
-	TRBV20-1	SARVSPYEQY
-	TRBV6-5	ASSYWDGNYGYT
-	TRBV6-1	ASSQDSWEQY
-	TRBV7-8	ASSLELTGGAF
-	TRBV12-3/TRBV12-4	ASSPRSARNGYT
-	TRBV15	ATSRNSELERAEAF
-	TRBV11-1	ASSLSTASEAF
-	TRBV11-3	ASSLLFGTEAF
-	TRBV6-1	ASSEVGSWGETQY